This T cell receptor (beta chain) was sequenced for a study of radiotherapy plus CTLA-4 blockade in lung cancer. Focal radiation plus CTLA-4 blockade with ipilimumab was administered to patients who had chemo-refractory metastatic non-small-cell lung cancer. Sequencing used immunoSEQ multiplex PCR; TCRdb keeps in-frame clones, though not all of them. The sample holds about 57,000 clones, less than 80% seen once. Notes on this clone: Its specificity is not known.

Whole-study findings and limits: Expansion of tumor-derived TCR clones was observed in blood after radiotherapy plus ipilimumab.

This clonotype originated in a human donor with non-small cell lung cancer who had a complete response to radiotherapy plus ipilimumab. Sequences were derived from peripheral blood, sampled from a patient treated with radiotherapy plus ipilimumab.

In nucleotides, the CDR3 is TGCGCCAGCAGCTTGGAGCCAAGTGAAGGCTACACCTTC. Amino acids: CASSLEPSEGYTF. The chain links TRBV5-1 to TRBJ1-2; D not certain. Germline V gene lookup returns CDR1 SGHRS and CDR2 YFSETQ. The V end lost 0 bases, the J end lost 8 bases, and 11 bases lay between the germline ends. The CDR3 has 13 residues. The full variable domain, its missing parts supplied by reference TRBV5-1 and TRBJ1-2, is KAGVTQTPRYLIKTRGQQVTLSCSPISGHRSVSWYQQTPGQGLQFLFEYFSETQRNKGNFPGRFSGRQFSNSRSEMNVSTLELGDSALYLCASSLEPSEGYTFGSGTRLTVV.